The rows below give T cell receptor beta chains drawn from one sample of a study of T cells in Graves' hyperthyroidism and ophthalmopathy. TCRdb ran MiXCR on the multiplex PCR reads and lists one entry per CDR3 protein. Here the sample spans around 350,000 distinct CDR3 sequences, 20% to 30% being singletons. The sequencing input was blood. Receptor source: a man aged 50 to 60 with Graves' hyperthyroidism. The CDR3 runs from the conserved cysteine through the conserved F or W. A D gene is named only where the DNA matches it firmly. The size field is filled for only some rows; it gives once, few, many or a size class.

j_call d_call clone_size v_call cdr3_aa cdr3_nt
TRBJ2-1 TRBD2 . TRBV29-1 CSVAREGPEQFF TGCAGCGTTGCCCGGGAGGGACCTGAGCAGTTCTTC
TRBJ2-2 . few TRBV15 CATGDHSNTGELFF TGTGCCACTGGGGACCACTCGAACACCGGGGAGCTGTTTTTT
TRBJ2-7 . . TRBV29-1 CSVVPGGHNEQYF TGCAGCGTTGTCCCGGGGGGCCACAACGAGCAGTACTTC
TRBJ1-1 . few TRBV6-1 CASSTPEAFF TGTGCCAGCAGTACCCCCGAAGCTTTCTTT
TRBJ2-1 . many TRBV7-2 CASSHRLGRRSSYNEQFF TGTGCCAGCAGTCATCGCCTGGGTCGCAGGAGCTCCTACAATGAGCAGTTCTTC
TRBJ2-3 . . TRBV10-3 CATQQGPDTQYF TGTGCCACCCAACAAGGGCCAGATACGCAGTATTTT
TRBJ2-3 TRBD2 many TRBV27 CASSFGLAADTQYF TGTGCCAGCAGTTTCGGACTAGCGGCAGATACGCAGTATTTT
TRBJ2-5 . . TRBV5-5 CASSLEGGGSWGETQYF TGTGCCAGCAGCTTGGAGGGGGGCGGGAGTTGGGGAGAGACCCAGTACTTC
TRBJ2-3 TRBD2 . TRBV2 CASSDATSGGDTQYF TGTGCCAGCAGTGACGCGACTAGCGGGGGAGATACGCAGTATTTT
TRBJ1-6 . few TRBV5-1 CASREIGSPLHF TGCGCCAGCAGAGAGATCGGATCACCCCTCCACTTT
TRBJ2-7 . . TRBV28 CASSFGLRYEQYF TGTGCCAGCAGTTTCGGGTTACGCTACGAGCAGTACTTC
TRBJ2-5 TRBD2 . TRBV5-1 CASSLSGKPQETQYF TGCGCCAGCAGCTTGAGCGGGAAACCCCAAGAGACCCAGTACTTC
TRBJ1-4 TRBD1 . TRBV4-1 CASSQGQTTNEKLFF TGCGCCAGCAGCCAGGGACAGACAACTAATGAAAAACTGTTTTTT
TRBJ1-1 . few TRBV4-2 CASSQDSWFTGTEAFF TGTGCCAGCAGCCAAGATTCGTGGTTCACAGGGACGGAAGCTTTCTTT
TRBJ1-2 . . TRBV28 CASSLTFTAQGGYTF TGTGCCAGCAGTCTCACTTTTACCGCACAAGGGGGCTACACCTTC
TRBJ2-7 TRBD2 few TRBV4-1 CASSKTSGPSYEQYF TGCGCCAGCAGCAAGACTAGCGGGCCCTCCTACGAGCAGTACTTC
TRBJ2-7 TRBD2 many TRBV27 CATKGGRAGSYEQYF TGTGCCACAAAGGGCGGGAGGGCCGGGTCCTACGAGCAGTACTTC
TRBJ2-7 TRBD1 . TRBV19 CASSDWTGAAYEQYF TGTGCCAGTAGTGATTGGACAGGGGCGGCCTACGAGCAGTACTTC
TRBJ2-2 . . TRBV9 CASSAVGDGSAGELFF TGTGCCAGCAGCGCCGTGGGGGATGGTAGCGCCGGGGAGCTGTTTTTT
TRBJ2-7 . . TRBV19 CASSIATGGSYEQYF TGTGCCAGTAGTATAGCGACCGGTGGGTCCTACGAGCAGTACTTC
TRBJ2-7 TRBD1 few TRBV14 CASSGDRGLYEQYF TGTGCCAGCAGCGGGGACAGGGGGCTGTACGAGCAGTACTTC
TRBJ2-3 TRBD2 many TRBV3-1 CASSPQRERQYF TGTGCCAGCAGCCCCCAGCGGGAGAGACAGTATTTT
TRBJ2-7 . . TRBV12-3/TRBV12-4 CASSSDTRWGRGSEQYF TGTGCCAGCAGTTCAGACACCCGGTGGGGCAGAGGGAGCGAGCAGTACTTC
TRBJ2-7 TRBD2 . TRBV4-1 CASSLRLAGPGGQYF TGCGCCAGCAGCCTCCGACTAGCGGGACCCGGGGGGCAGTACTTC
TRBJ1-5 . few TRBV6-1 CASSGSLGYNQPQHF TGTGCCAGCAGTGGAAGCCTCGGCTACAATCAGCCCCAGCATTTT
TRBJ2-5 . few TRBV24-1 CATSDLGSYETQYF TGTGCCACCAGTGATTTAGGCAGTTATGAGACCCAGTACTTC
TRBJ2-7 . . TRBV7-9 CASSPRGALEQYF TGTGCCAGCAGCCCGCGTGGAGCACTTGAGCAGTACTTC
TRBJ2-3 TRBD2 . TRBV14 CASSHAGTSLYF TGTGCCAGCAGCCACGCCGGGACTAGCTTGTATTTT
TRBJ2-7 . many TRBV20-1 CSAKDSRPGNYEQYF TGCAGTGCTAAAGACTCACGACCGGGGAACTACGAGCAGTACTTC
TRBJ2-2 . many TRBV18 CASSPALPTGELFF TGTGCCAGCTCACCAGCTTTGCCCACCGGGGAGCTGTTTTTT
TRBJ1-2 . . TRBV29-1 CSVGSTGYGYTF TGCAGCGTTGGGAGCACAGGGTATGGCTACACCTTC
TRBJ1-1 . . TRBV5-4 CASSRGVSEAFF TGTGCCAGCAGCCGCGGGGTCTCTGAAGCTTTCTTT
TRBJ1-4 . few TRBV7-3 CASSLESGRNEKLFF TGTGCCAGCAGCTTAGAATCTGGGAGGAATGAAAAACTGTTTTTT
TRBJ1-1 TRBD1 . TRBV2 CASRAIQGLLTEAFF TGTGCCAGCAGGGCAATACAGGGGTTGTTGACTGAAGCTTTCTTT
TRBJ2-7 TRBD2 few TRBV20-1 CSASRGDFTYEQYF TGCAGTGCCTCGCGGGGGGACTTTACCTACGAGCAGTACTTC
TRBJ2-7 TRBD1 few TRBV3-1 CASSPTGGAMDEQYF TGTGCCAGCAGTCCAACAGGGGGCGCAATGGACGAGCAGTACTTC
TRBJ2-1 TRBD2 few TRBV28 CASRAGTSSYNEQFF TGTGCCAGCAGAGCCGGGACTAGCAGCTACAATGAGCAGTTCTTC
TRBJ1-1 . . TRBV6-2/TRBV6-3 CASSYSTPPEAFF TGTGCCAGCAGTTACTCGACACCCCCTGAAGCTTTCTTT
TRBJ1-1 TRBD1 . TRBV24-1 CATSGQTGGHEAFF TGTGCCACCAGTGGCCAGACAGGGGGGCATGAAGCTTTCTTT
TRBJ2-1 TRBD2 few TRBV3-1 CASSQETGGNEQFF TGTGCCAGCAGCCAAGAGACGGGGGGGAATGAGCAGTTCTTC
TRBJ2-1 . few TRBV6-5 CASSYSRSSSYNEQFF TGTGCCAGCAGTTACTCTCGGTCAAGCTCCTACAATGAGCAGTTCTTC
TRBJ1-1 . . TRBV7-2 CASSAEINTEAFF TGTGCCAGCAGCGCGGAAATTAACACTGAAGCTTTCTTT
TRBJ2-7 TRBD2 few TRBV3-1 CASRRRVRAGLAGVHMSEQYF TGTGCCAGCAGGAGAAGGGTCCGGGCCGGACTAGCGGGAGTTCATATGAGTGAGCAGTACTTC
TRBJ2-1 TRBD1 . TRBV11-1 CASSLTPNNGQGNTSYNEQFF TGTGCCAGCAGCTTAACCCCCAATAACGGACAGGGGAATACCAGCTACAATGAGCAGTTCTTC
TRBJ1-1 . many TRBV5-1 CASSPSGGREIEAFF TGCGCCAGCAGCCCATCCGGTGGGAGGGAGATTGAAGCTTTCTTT
TRBJ2-1 . . TRBV7-9 CASSPITDEQFF TGTGCCAGCAGCCCCATAACGGATGAGCAGTTCTTC
TRBJ1-1 . . TRBV28 CASKPLPKWRAFF TGTGCCAGCAAGCCCCTCCCAAAGTGGCGGGCTTTCTTT
TRBJ1-2 TRBD1 many TRBV6-2/TRBV6-3 CASSLQGPYGYTF TGTGCCAGCAGTCTACAGGGGCCCTATGGCTACACCTTC
TRBJ2-2 TRBD1 . TRBV12-3/TRBV12-4 CASRIRDSTGELFF TGTGCCAGCAGGATCCGGGACAGCACCGGGGAGCTGTTTTTT
TRBJ2-1 TRBD1 few TRBV7-2 CASSSRTGFYNEQFF TGTGCCAGCAGCTCAAGGACAGGGTTCTACAATGAGCAGTTCTTC
TRBJ2-5 . few TRBV7-2 CASSLFRLELGETQYF TGTGCCAGCAGCTTATTCCGTCTTGAATTAGGGGAGACCCAGTACTTC
TRBJ2-5 . . TRBV29-1 CSVFAPGRETQYF TGCAGCGTTTTTGCCCCTGGTCGAGAGACCCAGTACTTC
TRBJ2-2 . once TRBV19 CAGSKNTGELFF TGTGCCGGAAGCAAGAACACCGGGGAGCTGTTTTTT
TRBJ2-1 TRBD2 few TRBV12-3/TRBV12-4 CASSLLASGNEQFF TGTGCCAGCAGTTTACTTGCTAGCGGCAATGAGCAGTTCTTC